The 24 T cell receptor beta chains presented below share a single source sample, sequenced in a study of OX40 agonist ivuxolimab in advanced cancers. Profiled with immunoSEQ multiplex PCR; TCRdb holds only in-frame clones, not every one. The data contain about 32,000 clones, 70% to 85% of them singletons. The sequencing used CD4+ or CD8+ T cells sorted from blood, collected in a trial of the OX40 agonist ivuxolimab. These receptor sequences come from an adult with an advanced solid tumor such as melanoma, head and neck, liver or kidney cancer.

The rearrangement joins TRBV10-2 to TRBJ1-2, with TRBD1 matching over 8 bases. There are 15 residues in the CDR3. Germline values: CDR1 WSHSY, CDR2 SAAADI. Unmatched junction bases numbered 9, after V lost 3 bases and J lost 6 bases. The CDR3: CASSEVRTGRDGYTF. The CDR3 DNA reads TGCGCCAGCAGTGAAGTAAGGACAGGGAGGGATGGCTACACCTTC.

This clone appeared a few times. The chain is built from TRBV6-4 and TRBJ1-1; D not certain. Germline CDR1 and CDR2: MRHNA and SNTAGT. The V gene lost 7 bases and the J gene lost 5 bases, with 8 bases spanning the gap. The CDR3 consists of 11 residues. CDR3 region: CASTRLTEAFF. The CDR3 nucleotides read TGTGCCAGCACCAGACTTACTGAAGCTTTCTTT.

The chain carries TRBV11-2 and TRBJ2-1; D unresolved. Germline loops: CDR1 SGHAT, CDR2 FQNNGV. The V end lost 5 bases, the J end lost 7 bases, and 12 bases lay between the germline ends. This CDR3 is 13 amino acids long. The CDR3 sequence: CASSLRIANEQFF. In DNA form, the CDR3 reads TGTGCCAGCAGCCTTAGGATCGCTAATGAGCAGTTCTTC.

The chain couples TRBV27 to TRBJ1-1; D gene unclear. This CDR3 has 14 amino acids. Looked up from germline, CDR1 is MNHEY and CDR2 is SMNVEV (reference sequence). V was cut by 8 bases and J by 4 bases, with 17 bases left in between. CDR3 amino acids: CASGEGGTVTEAFF. The CDR3 DNA is TGTGCCAGCGGCGAGGGTGGTACGGTCACTGAAGCTTTCTTT.

The sample holds one count of this clone. The genes are TRBV30 and TRBJ1-6; no clear D gene. This CDR3 is 13 amino acids long. Germline lookup yields CDR1 GTSNPN and CDR2 SVGIG (reference sequence). V was shortened by 7 bases and J by 10 bases, with 17 bases between the two germline ends. CDR3: CASRAGRPSPLHF. CDR3 nucleotides: TGTGCCTCAAGGGCCGGGAGGCCCTCACCCCTCCACTTT.

The chain employs TRBV29-1 and TRBJ2-1, with 7 bases identical to TRBD1. The CDR3 extends over 12 amino acids. V dropped 7 bases and J dropped 9; count of bases not matched to a gene: 9. Germline CDR1 reads SQVTM; CDR2 reads ANQGSEA. As DNA, the CDR3 is TGCAGCGCCCCAGGGGGACCCTCTGAGCAGTTCTTC. It codes for CSAPGGPSEQFF.

The rearrangement joins TRBV7-9 to TRBJ2-7; D is uncertain. This CDR3 is 18 amino acids long. V lost 3 bases and J 0 bases, leaving 21 bases between the germline ends. Looked up from germline, CDR1 is SEHNR and CDR2 is FQNEAQ (reference sequence). The CDR3 loop reads CASSFVLTSQVNSYEQYF. The CDR3 DNA reads as TGTGCCAGCAGCTTCGTACTCACCTCTCAGGTGAACTCCTACGAGCAGTACTTC.

The genes are TRBV10-1 and TRBJ2-1; 7 nucleotides match TRBD1. Germline CDR1 and CDR2: WNHNN and SYGVQD (reference sequence). The CDR3 totals 13 residues. V dropped 2 bases and J dropped 9; count of bases not matched to a gene: 4. The CDR3 reads CASSETGTAEQFF. For the CDR3, the DNA is TGCGCCAGCAGTGAGACCGGGACAGCTGAGCAGTTCTTC.

This sequence joins TRBV7-9 and TRBJ2-7, with 7 nucleotides matching TRBD2. The CDR3 totals 11 residues. Germline trimming cut 7 bases from V and 6 bases from J; bases unmatched to any gene: 3. Germline CDR1 and CDR2: SEHNR and FQNEAQ (reference sequence). This CDR3 is CASTTSVEQYF. The CDR3, as DNA: TGTGCCAGCACCACTAGCGTCGAGCAGTACTTC.

This clone was picked up a small number of times. V gene TRBV18 combines with J gene TRBJ1-3; D remains unclear. V dropped 5 bases and J dropped 0 bases, with 5 bases sitting between them. This CDR3 is 13 amino acids long. Germline-derived CDR1 and CDR2 are KGHSH and LQKENI. This chain's CDR3 is CASSESSGNTIYF. The CDR3 DNA sequence: TGTGCCAGCTCAGAGAGCTCTGGAAACACCATATATTTT. Based on the CDR3 plus reference TRBV18 and TRBJ1-3, the full variable domain is NAGVMQNPRHLVRRRGQEARLRCSPMKGHSHVYWYRQLPEEGLKFMVYLQKENIIDESGMPKERFSAEFPKEGPSILRIQQVVRGDSAAYFCASSESSGNTIYFGEGSWLTVV.

The rearrangement uses TRBV28 and TRBJ2-1; D is possibly TRBD1 (5 bases). CDR3 length: 12 residues. V dropped 3 bases and J dropped 6 bases, with 6 bases sitting between them. CDR1 is MDHEN, CDR2 SYDVKM, per germline. As DNA, the CDR3 is TGTGCCAGCAGTTTGGACACCAATGAGCAGTTCTTC. Its protein is CASSLDTNEQFF. Full variable domain (outside the CDR3, taken from reference TRBV28 and TRBJ2-1): DVKVTQSSRYLVKRTGEKVFLECVQDMDHENMFWYRQDPGLGLRLIYFSYDVKMKEKGDIPEGYSVSREKKERFSLILESASTNQTSMYLCASSLDTNEQFFGPGTRLTVL.

The rearrangement uses TRBV19 and TRBJ2-2; D gene ambiguous. CDR1 and CDR2 (germline): LNHDA, SQIVND (reference sequence). The V and J ends lost 4 bases and 4 bases respectively, with 7 bases between them. The length of the CDR3 is 13 residues. This CDR3 reads CASSTHPTGELFF. The DNA for the CDR3 is TGTGCCAGTAGTACCCACCCCACCGGGGAGCTGTTTTTT.

This clone was picked up a small number of times. The V call is TRBV2, the J call TRBJ2-2, with a possible D match to TRBD1 (6 bases). The germline V and J ends were trimmed by 3 bases and 2 bases, with 13 bases remaining between them. The CDR3 has 16 amino acids. Germline CDR1 is SNHLY and CDR2 is FYNNEI. The CDR3: CASSEFRGLNTGELFF. CDR3 coding DNA: TGTGCCAGCAGTGAGTTCAGGGGATTAAACACCGGGGAGCTGTTTTTT.

The chain employs TRBV10-3 and TRBJ1-1; a weak D match, TRBD1 (6 bases). V was shortened by 7 bases and J by 1 base, with 16 bases between the two germline ends. Germline V CDR1 and CDR2: ENHRY, SYGVKD. The CDR3 has 15 residues. CDR3 coding DNA: TGTGCCATCACCCGAGGCGGGACACGGAACACTGAAGCTTTCTTT. It specifies CAITRGGTRNTEAFF.

The J gene is TRBJ2-3, the V gene TRBV28; weak D call: TRBD2 (7 bases). Looked up from germline, CDR1 is MDHEN and CDR2 is SYDVKM. This CDR3 contains 15 residues. Trimming cost V 6 bases and J 0 bases, with 13 bases left between them. Here the CDR3 DNA reads TGTGCCAGCAGCCCCGGGGGGCTGAGCACAGATACGCAGTATTTT. Translating gives CASSPGGLSTDTQYF.

In its sample, this clone was seen once. This chain links TRBV4-2 with TRBJ2-3; D remains unclear. The V and J ends lost 2 bases and 0 bases respectively, with 3 bases between them. The CDR3 runs 13 residues. Looked up from germline, CDR1 is LGHNA and CDR2 is YNFKEQ. The CDR3: CASSQTSTDTQYF. The CDR3 nucleotides read TGTGCCAGCAGCCAAACAAGCACAGATACGCAGTATTTT.

V is TRBV5-6 and J is TRBJ1-1, with D unresolved. The germline CDR1 and CDR2 sequences are SGHDT and YYEEEE. The CDR3 is made up of 13 amino acids. Trimming pared 4 bases from V and 5 bases from J, leaving 12 bases between. As DNA, the CDR3 is TGTGCCAGCAGCACCAGCCTCTCGACTGAAGCTTTCTTT. This codes for CASSTSLSTEAFF.

The rearrangement joins TRBV11-2 to TRBJ2-7; a weak D match, TRBD1 (5 bases). CDR3 length: 15 residues. V lost 1 base to trimming and J lost 0 bases, with 10 bases between them. Germline loops: CDR1 SGHAT, CDR2 FQNNGV. Written as DNA, the CDR3 is TGTGCCAGCAGCTTAGGGGGCGCCAGCTCCTACGAGCAGTACTTC. Its protein product is CASSLGGASSYEQYF.

The chain couples TRBV7-2 to TRBJ2-3; 8 bases fit TRBD1. The length of the CDR3 is 15 residues. The germline V gene encodes CDR1 SGHTA and CDR2 FQGNSA. V was clipped by 5 bases and J by 6 bases; unmatched bases: 10. The CDR3 loop reads CASSQGRRQGDTQYF. The DNA for the CDR3 is TGTGCCAGCAGCCAGGGGCGTCGACAGGGGGATACGCAGTATTTT.

The chain carries TRBV6-1 and TRBJ2-5; the match to TRBD1 covers 9 bases. CDR3 length: 13 amino acids. V lost 10 bases and J lost 5; bases outside the gene matches: 8. The germline CDR1 and CDR2 sequences are MNHNS and SASEGT. CDR3 coding DNA: TGTGCCACCCGGACAGGGGTTAGGGAGACCCAGTACTTC. Protein product: CATRTGVRETQYF.

The V call is TRBV6-1, the J call TRBJ2-1; D is undetermined. Germline-derived CDR1 and CDR2 are MNHNS and SASEGT. Trimming shortened V by 3 bases and J by 5 bases, and 17 bases separated the two germline ends. CDR3 length: 16 amino acids. The CDR3 sequence: CASSDLRLAADNEQFF. CDR3 bases: TGTGCCAGCAGTGACCTCCGTCTGGCAGCAGACAATGAGCAGTTCTTC.

The chain combines TRBV7-8 with TRBJ1-5; no firm D call. Trimming shortened V by 5 bases and J by 1 base, and 12 bases separated the two germline ends. The CDR3 totals 15 residues. The germline V gene has CDR1 SGHVS and CDR2 FQNEAQ. DNA for the CDR3: TGTGCCAGCAGCCTTTCCGGGGTGAGCAATCAGCCCCAGCATTTT. It encodes CASSLSGVSNQPQHF.

V and J are TRBV5-8 and TRBJ2-1; TRBD1 is a possible D gene (5 bases). Germline lookup yields CDR1 SGHTS and CDR2 YDEGEE. This CDR3 contains 15 residues. The ends were cut back, 1 base at V and 7 bases at J, with 15 bases in the middle. Here the CDR3 DNA reads TGTGCCAGCAGCTTGACTGGCAGGGTAAAGAATGAGCAGTTCTTC. Translating gives CASSLTGRVKNEQFF. Looking up the rest from reference TRBV5-8 and TRBJ2-1 gives the full variable domain: EAGVTQSPTHLIKTRGQQATLRCSPISGHTSVYWYQQALGLGLQFLLWYDEGEERNRGNFPPRFSGRQFPNYSSELNVNALELEDSALYLCASSLTGRVKNEQFFGPGTRLTVL.

The chain recombines TRBV28 with TRBJ1-1; the D is unclear. Trimming removed 2 bases at V and 7 bases at J, with 11 bases between. In germline, CDR1 is MDHEN, CDR2 SYDVKM. CDR3 length: 13 amino acids. CDR3 region: CASSLPRAGEAFF. CDR3 coding DNA: TGTGCCAGCAGTTTACCGAGGGCAGGTGAAGCTTTCTTT.